This T cell receptor beta chain is drawn from a study of blood T cell repertoires in COVID-19. Overall study: COVID-19 samples collected from the United States, Italy and Spain covered acute and convalescent phases. Sources were T cells, B-cell-depleted T cells, or PBMCs; the material itself was cDNA or gDNA.

Trimming pared 0 bases from V and 0 bases from J, leaving 14 bases between. The germline V gene has CDR1 SGDLS and CDR2 YYNGEE. The CDR3 loop spans 17 amino acids. Using immunoSEQ multiplex PCR, the repertoire was profiled, and TCRdb retains in-frame clones only, with some absent. The table lists approximately 100,000 clones, 91% of them singletons. This TCR came from a man aged 55-75 years with acute or convalescent COVID-19. Sequencing input: peripheral blood. This chain uses TRBV9 with TRBJ2-3, with a tentative D call TRBD1 (6 bases). The CDR3 region is CASSVETGSPSTDTQYF. The CDR3 DNA is TGTGCCAGCAGCGTAGAAACAGGGAGCCCCAGCACAGATACGCAGTATTTT. Filled out from reference TRBV9 and TRBJ2-3, the complete variable domain reads DSGVTQTPKHLITATGQRVTLRCSPRSGDLSVYWYQQSLDQGLQFLIQYYNGEERAKGNILERFSAQQFPDLHSELNLSSLELGDSALYFCASSVETGSPSTDTQYFGPGTRLTVL.